The 2 T cell receptor beta chains below were found in one sample sequenced in a study of blood T cell repertoires in COVID-19. Only in-frame clones appear in the TCRdb table, and some are missing; sequencing was by immunoSEQ multiplex PCR. This table holds 390,000 or so clones, roughly nine tenths found once. The sequenced sample consisted of PBMCs or T cells enriched from blood (not recorded which). All receptors come from a man younger than 30 who had recovered from COVID-19.

The chain combines TRBV7-5 with TRBJ1-2; the D call TRBD1 from the table was never checked on the DNA. TRBV7-5 is classified as a pseudogene. CDR3 length: 14 residues. The CDR3 bases are TGTGTCAGAAGCATGCCGCAGGGGGTGTCTGGCTACACCTTC. It is translated as CVRSMPQGVSGYTF.

V and J are TRBV10-1 and TRBJ2-7; maybe TRBD1 (5 bases). The germline V gene has CDR1 WNHNN and CDR2 SYGVQD (reference sequence). The CDR3 sequence is 13 residues long. Trimming pared 7 bases from V and 2 bases from J, leaving 12 bases between. The CDR3 DNA is TGCGCCAGCACACAGGACCAAACCTACGAGCAGTACTTC. Translated: CASTQDQTYEQYF.